The 18 T cell receptor beta chains presented below share a single source sample, sequenced in a study of T cell changes during pregnancy in multiple sclerosis. Sequencing used immunoSEQ multiplex PCR; TCRdb keeps in-frame clones, though not all of them. Counted here are 32,000 or so clones, approximately 90% occurring once; the ten biggest clones make up about 3%. The specimen comprised CD4+ T cells from peripheral blood mononuclear cells, sampled in the third trimester of pregnancy. These receptors all stem from a female donor in good health, enrolled as a control in a pregnancy study.

The V gene is TRBV2, the J gene TRBJ2-5, with TRBD2 matching 11 bases. Germline-derived CDR1 and CDR2 are SNHLY and FYNNEI. The CDR3 has 15 residues. Trimming cost V 4 bases and J 5 bases; bases outside gene matches: 6. CDR3 sequence: CASSGLAGGPETQYF. The CDR3 DNA follows: TGTGCCAGCAGTGGCTTAGCGGGGGGGCCGGAGACCCAGTACTTC. The full variable domain, with the rest looked up from reference TRBV2 and TRBJ2-5, is EPEVTQTPSHQVTQMGQEVILRCVPISNHLYFYWYRQILGQKVEFLVSFYNNEISEKSEIFDDQFSVERPDGSNFTLKIRSTKLEDSAMYFCASSGLAGGPETQYFGPGTRLLVL.

In its sample, this clone was seen once. This chain joins TRBV7-3 and TRBJ2-7, with TRBD1 identical over 8 bases. V shed 3 bases, J shed 0 bases, and the junction held 1 base outside the gene matches. The CDR3 consists of 14 residues. Germline lookup yields CDR1 SGHTA and CDR2 FQGTGA. The CDR3 DNA reads as TGTGCCAGCAGCTTGGACAGGGACTCCTACGAGCAGTACTTC. Translating it yields CASSLDRDSYEQYF.

This chain links TRBV28 with TRBJ2-5; a possible D gene is TRBD1 (6 bases). The germline V and J ends were trimmed by 5 bases and 2 bases, with 21 bases remaining between them. CDR1 and CDR2 from the germline V gene are MDHEN and SYDVKM. The CDR3 loop spans 17 amino acids. The DNA of the CDR3 is TGTGCCAGCAGTCTGTGGACGGGACAAACGTCTCAAGAGACCCAGTACTTC. Protein: CASSLWTGQTSQETQYF.

The rearrangement joins TRBV18 to TRBJ1-1, with 7 bases matching TRBD1. The ends lost 3 bases at V and 1 base at J; junction bases unmatched: 5. The CDR3 contains 15 residues. CDR1 and CDR2 from the germline V gene are KGHSH and LQKENI. The CDR3 region is CASSPTGQWNTEAFF. The DNA of the CDR3 is TGTGCCAGCTCACCGACGGGACAGTGGAACACTGAAGCTTTCTTT.

The V gene is TRBV27, the J gene TRBJ2-7; D not certain. V lost 4 bases and J lost 3, with 4 bases in between. From germline, CDR1 is MNHEY and CDR2 SMNVEV (reference sequence). This CDR3 region has 11 residues. The CDR3 DNA sequence: TGTGCCAGCAGTTCTTTCTACGAGCAGTACTTC. It is translated as CASSSFYEQYF.

The chain has TRBV7-8 and TRBJ1-5, with D maybe TRBD1 (6 bases). The CDR3 sequence is 14 residues long. The ends were cut back, 2 bases at V and 9 bases at J, with 14 bases in the middle. Germline V gene lookup returns CDR1 SGHVS and CDR2 FQNEAQ. The CDR3, as DNA: TGTGCCAGCAGCTTACACGGACAGAGTCTGCCCCAGCATTTT. It specifies CASSLHGQSLPQHF.

This clone showed up just a few times. V usage is TRBV2 and J usage is TRBJ2-7; 7 nucleotides line up with TRBD2. CDR3 size: 13 residues. After removal of 1 base from V and 5 bases from J, the junction contained 2 bases not matched to a gene. Germline V gene lookup returns CDR1 SNHLY and CDR2 FYNNEI. The CDR3 here is CASSEGLADEQYF. CDR3 coding DNA: TGTGCCAGCAGTGAAGGGCTAGCGGACGAGCAGTACTTC.

V and J are TRBV7-3 and TRBJ2-3, with 10 positions matching TRBD2. CDR1 is SGHTA and CDR2 is FQGTGA in the germline V gene. The CDR3 is 15 amino acids. V gave up 4 bases and J gave up 3 bases; unmatched junction bases: 4. The CDR3 sequence is CASSSVSGRTDTQYF. The CDR3, as DNA: TGTGCCAGCAGCTCCGTTAGCGGGAGGACAGATACGCAGTATTTT.

This chain uses TRBV29-1 with TRBJ1-1; D is possibly TRBD1 (6 bases). Germline values: CDR1 SQVTM, CDR2 ANQGSEA. V shed 7 bases and J shed 5 bases, with 8 bases lying between them. This CDR3 is built from 10 residues. The CDR3, as DNA: TGCAGCGGAGGGGGAACTGAAGCTTTCTTT. It is translated as CSGGGTEAFF. Full variable domain (remainder filled in from reference TRBV29-1 and TRBJ1-1): SAVISQKPSRDICQRGTSLTIQCQVDSQVTMMFWYRQQPGQSLTLIATANQGSEATYESGFVIDKFPISRPNLTFSTLTVSNMSPEDSSIYLCSGGGTEAFFGQGTRLTVV.

This rearrangement joins TRBV7-6 to TRBJ1-4, with TRBD1 matching over 8 bases. This CDR3 comprises 16 residues. Germline lookup yields CDR1 SGHVS and CDR2 FNYEAQ. V was clipped by 1 base and J by 6 bases; unmatched bases: 7. Here the CDR3 reads CASSLGFQDRDEKLFF. As DNA, the CDR3 is TGTGCCAGCAGCTTAGGGTTTCAGGACAGGGATGAAAAACTGTTTTTT.

The rearrangement uses TRBV7-8 and TRBJ1-6, with 7 positions matching TRBD1. Germline trimming cut 5 bases from V and 8 bases from J; bases unmatched to any gene: 6. CDR3 length: 14 residues. The germline CDR1 and CDR2 sequences are SGHVS and FQNEAQ. CDR3 region: CASSRVQGDSPLHF. CDR3 nucleotide sequence: TGTGCCAGCAGCCGAGTGCAGGGGGATTCACCCCTCCACTTT.

The chain employs TRBV28 and TRBJ2-1, with D maybe TRBD2 (5 bases). Germline assignment: CDR1 MDHEN and CDR2 SYDVKM. V was pared by 8 bases and J by 0 bases, with 8 bases between. The CDR3 totals 13 residues. The DNA of the CDR3 is TGTGCCAGCGAGGGCAGCTCCTACAATGAGCAGTTCTTC. Its translation is CASEGSSYNEQFF.

The J gene is TRBJ1-2, the V gene TRBV13, with no clear D. This CDR3 region has 13 residues. The germline V and J ends were trimmed by 4 bases and 9 bases, with 15 bases remaining between them. Germline CDR1 is PRHDT and CDR2 is FYEKMQ (reference sequence). For the CDR3, the DNA is TGTGCCAGCAGCTCCCTGTTGGAGGGCAGCTACACCTTC. It encodes CASSSLLEGSYTF. The entire variable domain, with the rest obtained from reference TRBV13 and TRBJ1-2, is as follows: AAGVIQSPRHLIKEKRETATLKCYPIPRHDTVYWYQQGPGQDPQFLISFYEKMQSDKGSIPDRFSAQQFSDYHSELNMSSLELGDSALYFCASSSLLEGSYTFGSGTRLTVV.

The V gene is TRBV10-2, the J gene TRBJ2-1; 8 positions agree with TRBD1. CDR1 WSHSY and CDR2 SAAADI come from the germline V gene. This CDR3 contains 14 residues. J gave up 8 bases and V 3 bases, and 6 bases lay outside the gene matches. The CDR3 is CASSDRTGYHEQFF. In DNA, the CDR3 is TGCGCCAGCAGTGATAGGACAGGGTACCATGAGCAGTTCTTC.

The chain employs TRBV28 and TRBJ2-2; 8 bases are a match to TRBD1. V trimming: 9 bases; J trimming: 7 bases; junction bases outside the gene matches: 4. The CDR3 spans 12 residues. Germline V CDR1 and CDR2: MDHEN, SYDVKM. The CDR3 sequence is CASQGAVGELFF. The CDR3 DNA reads TGTGCCAGTCAGGGGGCGGTCGGGGAGCTGTTTTTT.

The gene calls are TRBV7-9 and TRBJ2-4; unclear D gene. The CDR3 consists of 12 residues. The V end lost 2 bases, the J end lost 15 bases, and 14 bases lay between the germline ends. From germline, CDR1 is SEHNR and CDR2 FQNEAQ (reference sequence). The CDR3 nucleotides read TGTGCCAGCAGCTTACTAAGGCCCCACAGGTACTTC. Translated: CASSLLRPHRYF.

The chain joins TRBV5-1 to TRBJ2-3; TRBD2 agrees at 7 bases. V was pared by 6 bases and J by 2 bases, with 9 bases of the junction left unmatched. The CDR3 has 15 amino acids. Germline CDR1 and CDR2: SGHRS and YFSETQ. The CDR3: CASTGAGTNTDTQYF. DNA of the CDR3: TGCGCCAGCACCGGAGCGGGGACGAACACAGATACGCAGTATTTT.

The genes are TRBV6-1 and TRBJ2-3; TRBD1 aligns across 8 bases. Germline assignment: CDR1 MNHNS and CDR2 SASEGT. Trimming took 1 base from V and 3 from J; bases not matched to a gene: 9. CDR3 size: 17 residues. The CDR3 spells CASSEGPTGVRTDTQYF. CDR3 DNA sequence: TGTGCCAGCAGTGAAGGGCCGACAGGGGTACGGACAGATACGCAGTATTTT.